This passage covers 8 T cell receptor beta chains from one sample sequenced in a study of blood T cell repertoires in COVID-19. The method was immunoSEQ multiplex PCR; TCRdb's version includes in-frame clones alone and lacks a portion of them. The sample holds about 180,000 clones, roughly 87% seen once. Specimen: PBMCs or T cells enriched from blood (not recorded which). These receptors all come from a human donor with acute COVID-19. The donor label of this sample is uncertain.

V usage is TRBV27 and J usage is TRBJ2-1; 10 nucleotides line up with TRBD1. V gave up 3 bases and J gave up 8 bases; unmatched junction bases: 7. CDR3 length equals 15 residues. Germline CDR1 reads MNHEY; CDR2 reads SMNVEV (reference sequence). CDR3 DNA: TGTGCCAGCAGTTTTCCGACAGGGGGCCGTTATGAGCAGTTCTTC. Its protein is CASSFPTGGRYEQFF.

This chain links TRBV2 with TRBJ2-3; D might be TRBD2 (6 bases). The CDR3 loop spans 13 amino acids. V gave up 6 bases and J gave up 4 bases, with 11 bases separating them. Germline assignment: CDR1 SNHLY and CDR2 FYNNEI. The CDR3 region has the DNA TGTGCCAGCAGCCAAGGCGGGGCAGATACGCAGTATTTT. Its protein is CASSQGGADTQYF.

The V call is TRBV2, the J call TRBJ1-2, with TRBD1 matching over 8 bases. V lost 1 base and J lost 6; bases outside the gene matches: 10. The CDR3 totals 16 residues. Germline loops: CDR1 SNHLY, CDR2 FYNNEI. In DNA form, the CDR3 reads TGTGCCAGCAGTGAAGAAGCCCCGGACAGGGTTGATGGCTACACCTTC. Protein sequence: CASSEEAPDRVDGYTF.

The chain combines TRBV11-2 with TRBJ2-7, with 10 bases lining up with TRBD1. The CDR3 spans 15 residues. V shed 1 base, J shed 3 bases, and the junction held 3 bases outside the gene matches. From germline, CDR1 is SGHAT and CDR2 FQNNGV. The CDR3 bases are TGTGCCAGCAGCTTAGGACAGGGGGCCCTCTACGAGCAGTACTTC. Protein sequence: CASSLGQGALYEQYF.

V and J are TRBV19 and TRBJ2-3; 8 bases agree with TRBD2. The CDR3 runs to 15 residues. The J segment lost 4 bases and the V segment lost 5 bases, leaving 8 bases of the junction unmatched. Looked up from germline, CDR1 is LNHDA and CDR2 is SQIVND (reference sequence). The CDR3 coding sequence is TGTGCCAGTAGTGGCGGCGGGGGGCGCGCAGATACGCAGTATTTT. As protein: CASSGGGGRADTQYF.

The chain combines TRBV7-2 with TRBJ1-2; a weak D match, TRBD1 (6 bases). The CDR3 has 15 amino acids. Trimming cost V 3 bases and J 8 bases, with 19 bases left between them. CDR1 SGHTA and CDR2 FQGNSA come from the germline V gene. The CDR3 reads CASSFRDTSRRGYTF. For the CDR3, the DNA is TGTGCCAGCAGCTTCCGGGACACCAGCCGACGGGGCTACACCTTC.

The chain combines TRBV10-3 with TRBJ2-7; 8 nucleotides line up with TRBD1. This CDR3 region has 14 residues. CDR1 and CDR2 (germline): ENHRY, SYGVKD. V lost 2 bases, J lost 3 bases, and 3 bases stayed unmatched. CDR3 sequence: CAISEAGQVYEQYF. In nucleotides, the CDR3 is TGTGCCATCAGTGAGGCGGGACAGGTCTACGAGCAGTACTTC.

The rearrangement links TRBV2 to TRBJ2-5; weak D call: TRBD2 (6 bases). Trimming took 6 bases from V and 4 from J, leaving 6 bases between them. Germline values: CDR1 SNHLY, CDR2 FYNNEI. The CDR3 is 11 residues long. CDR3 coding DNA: TGTGCCAGCAGGGGAGGAGAGACCCAGTACTTC. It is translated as CASRGGETQYF.